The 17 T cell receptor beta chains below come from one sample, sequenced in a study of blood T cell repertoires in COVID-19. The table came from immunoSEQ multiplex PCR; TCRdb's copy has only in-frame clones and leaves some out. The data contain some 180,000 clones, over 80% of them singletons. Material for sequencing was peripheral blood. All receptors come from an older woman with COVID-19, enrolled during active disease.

The CDR3 DNA reads as TGCGCCAGCAGCCACCCGACAGGGAACACCGGGGAGCTGTTTTTT. As protein: CASSHPTGNTGELFF. The J gene is TRBJ2-2, the V gene TRBV5-1; TRBD1 might be the D (6 bases). The CDR3 totals 15 residues. The germline V gene has CDR1 SGHRS and CDR2 YFSETQ. V was cut by 4 bases and J by 1 base, with 11 bases left in between. The variable domain in full, with the rest retrieved from reference TRBV5-1 and TRBJ2-2, is KAGVTQTPRYLIKTRGQQVTLSCSPISGHRSVSWYQQTPGQGLQFLFEYFSETQRNKGNFPGRFSGRQFSNSRSEMNVSTLELGDSALYLCASSHPTGNTGELFFGEGSRLTVL.

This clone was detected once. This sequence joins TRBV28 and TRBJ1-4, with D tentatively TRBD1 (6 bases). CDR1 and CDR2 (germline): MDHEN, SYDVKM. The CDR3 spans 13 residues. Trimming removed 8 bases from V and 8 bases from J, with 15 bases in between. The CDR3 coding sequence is TGTGCCAGCTTGTCATCAGGGGTAGAAAAACTGTTTTTT. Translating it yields CASLSSGVEKLFF.

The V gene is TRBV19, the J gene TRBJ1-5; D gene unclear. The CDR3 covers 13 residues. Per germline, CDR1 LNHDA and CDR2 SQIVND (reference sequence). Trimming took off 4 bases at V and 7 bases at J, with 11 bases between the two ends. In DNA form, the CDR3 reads TGTGCCAGTAGTAAAGAACCTGGCCAGCCCCAGCATTTT. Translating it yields CASSKEPGQPQHF.

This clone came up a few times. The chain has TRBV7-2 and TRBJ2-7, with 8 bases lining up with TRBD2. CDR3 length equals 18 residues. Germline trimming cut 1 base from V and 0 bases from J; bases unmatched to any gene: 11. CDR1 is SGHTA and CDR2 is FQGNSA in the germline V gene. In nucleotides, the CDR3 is TGTGCCAGCAGCTTAGGGTCGGGGGGGCGGACAGTCTCCTACGAGCAGTACTTC. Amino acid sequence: CASSLGSGGRTVSYEQYF.

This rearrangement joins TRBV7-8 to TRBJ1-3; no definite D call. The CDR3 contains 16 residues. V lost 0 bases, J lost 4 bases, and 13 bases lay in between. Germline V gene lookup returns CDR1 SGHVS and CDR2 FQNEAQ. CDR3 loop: CASSLAPSRLGNTIYF. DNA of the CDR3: TGTGCCAGCAGCTTAGCGCCATCTAGGTTAGGAAACACCATATATTTT.

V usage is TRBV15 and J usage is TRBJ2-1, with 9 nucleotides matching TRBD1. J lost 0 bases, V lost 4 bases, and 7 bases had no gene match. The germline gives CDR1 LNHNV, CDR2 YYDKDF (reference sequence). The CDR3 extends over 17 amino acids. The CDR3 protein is CATSKRGTGSSYNEQFF. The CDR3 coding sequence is TGTGCCACCAGCAAACGAGGGACAGGGAGCTCCTACAATGAGCAGTTCTTC.

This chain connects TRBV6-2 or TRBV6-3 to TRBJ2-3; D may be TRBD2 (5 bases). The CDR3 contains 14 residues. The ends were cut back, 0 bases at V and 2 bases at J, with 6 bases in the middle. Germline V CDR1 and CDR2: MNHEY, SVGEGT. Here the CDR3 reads CASSYSRVTDTQYF. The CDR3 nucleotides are TGTGCCAGCAGTTACTCGAGGGTCACAGATACGCAGTATTTT.

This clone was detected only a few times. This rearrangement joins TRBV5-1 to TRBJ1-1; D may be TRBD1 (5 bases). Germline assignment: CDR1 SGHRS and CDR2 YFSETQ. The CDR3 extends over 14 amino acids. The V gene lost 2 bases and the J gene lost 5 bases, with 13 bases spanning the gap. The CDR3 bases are TGCGCCAGCAGCTTTGACCAGGGAGGGACTGAAGCTTTCTTT. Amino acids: CASSFDQGGTEAFF.

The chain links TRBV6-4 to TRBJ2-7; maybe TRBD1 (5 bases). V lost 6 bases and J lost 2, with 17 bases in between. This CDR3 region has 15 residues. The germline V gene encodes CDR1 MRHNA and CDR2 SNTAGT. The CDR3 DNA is TGTGCCAGCAGCCGGACAAGTCTTTTCGCCTACGAGCAGTACGTC. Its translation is CASSRTSLFAYEQYV.

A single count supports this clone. The CDR3 sequence is CASRPTGTGEQYV. In DNA, the CDR3 is TGTGCCAGCAGGCCGACAGGGACGGGGGAGCAGTACGTC. The V gene is TRBV28, the J gene TRBJ2-7, with 7 bases lining up with TRBD1. V lost 6 bases, J lost 7 bases, and 9 bases stayed unmatched. The CDR3 loop spans 13 amino acids. CDR1 and CDR2 from the germline V gene are MDHEN and SYDVKM.

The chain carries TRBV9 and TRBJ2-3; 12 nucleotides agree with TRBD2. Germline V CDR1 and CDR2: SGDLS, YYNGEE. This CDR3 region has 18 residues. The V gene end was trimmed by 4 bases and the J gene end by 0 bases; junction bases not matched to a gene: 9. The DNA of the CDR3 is TGTGCCAGCAGCCTCCACCCTAGCGGGGGGGCTAGCACAGATACGCAGTATTTT. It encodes CASSLHPSGGASTDTQYF.

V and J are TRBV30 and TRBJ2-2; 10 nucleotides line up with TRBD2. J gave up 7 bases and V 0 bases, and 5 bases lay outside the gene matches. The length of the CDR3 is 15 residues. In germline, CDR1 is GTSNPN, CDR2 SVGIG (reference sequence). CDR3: CAWSVLAGEVGELFF. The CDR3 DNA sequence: TGTGCCTGGAGTGTTCTAGCGGGAGAGGTCGGGGAGCTGTTTTTT.

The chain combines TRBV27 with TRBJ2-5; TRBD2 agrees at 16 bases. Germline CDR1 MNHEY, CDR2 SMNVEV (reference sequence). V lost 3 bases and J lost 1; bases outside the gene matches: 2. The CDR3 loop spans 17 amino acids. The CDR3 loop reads CASSFGTSGGAQETQYF. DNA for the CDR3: TGTGCCAGCAGTTTCGGGACTAGCGGGGGGGCCCAAGAGACCCAGTACTTC.

For the CDR3, the DNA is TGTGCCAGCAGCTTATTGCCAGGGGGCAATCAGCCCCAGCATTTT. Its translation is CASSLLPGGNQPQHF. The gene calls are TRBV5-4 and TRBJ1-5, with TRBD1 as a possible D gene (6 bases). The V end lost 2 bases, the J end lost 2 bases, and 11 bases lay between the germline ends. This CDR3 is 15 amino acids long. From germline, CDR1 is SGHNT and CDR2 YYREEE (reference sequence).

CDR3: CASSLRAGSGYEQYF. The CDR3 DNA reads TGTGCCAGCAGCTTACGGGCAGGGTCAGGGTACGAGCAGTACTTC. The chain employs TRBV7-9 and TRBJ2-7; D is possibly TRBD1 (5 bases). Germline V gene sequence: CDR1 SEHNR, CDR2 FQNEAQ (reference sequence). V was trimmed by 2 bases and J by 4 bases, leaving 15 bases between them. This CDR3 comprises 15 residues.

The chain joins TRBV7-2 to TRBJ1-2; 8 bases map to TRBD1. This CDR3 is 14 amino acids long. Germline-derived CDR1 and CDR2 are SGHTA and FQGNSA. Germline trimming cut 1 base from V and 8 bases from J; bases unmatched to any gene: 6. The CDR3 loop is CASSLERQGSGYTF. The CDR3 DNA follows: TGTGCCAGCAGCTTAGAACGACAGGGGAGCGGCTACACCTTC.

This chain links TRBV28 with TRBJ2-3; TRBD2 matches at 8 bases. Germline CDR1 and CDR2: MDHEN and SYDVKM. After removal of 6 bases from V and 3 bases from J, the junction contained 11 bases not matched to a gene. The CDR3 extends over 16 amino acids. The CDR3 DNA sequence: TGTGCCAGCAGCCCCGCCAGCGGGAGTAAGACAGATACGCAGTATTTT. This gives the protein CASSPASGSKTDTQYF.